The entry that follows covers one TCR beta chain sequence. Its antigen is not known. Sequencing followed a ViraFEST assay step that expanded antigen-specific CD4+ T cells with viral peptide pools. Following culture for approximately ten days, CD4+ T cells were isolated. As their vaccination, participants received two doses of either BNT162b2 or mRNA-1273. The study found no prior SARS-CoV-2 infection in the vaccine recipients, who tested negative for nucleocapsid antibodies. Peptides at 10 ug/ml and IL-2 at approximately 9.1 IU/ml were added to around 2 million PBMC per well. Sequencing was performed with immunoSEQ multiplex PCR; in TCRdb, only in-frame clones are kept and a portion is missing. The table records approximately 70,000 clones, roughly 79% of them present only once. The sample originates from a study of vaccination effects on CD4 cells after COVID-19. For the study at large: The second dose preceded post-vaccine samples by a median of 72 days.

Between the trimmed V and J ends, which lost 6 bases and 7 bases, there was a span of 15 bases. The CDR3 consists of 14 residues. Germline V CDR1 and CDR2: MNHEY, SVGAGI. Study-wide results and limits: Sampling in the study covered few convalescent patients and included no early post-infection timepoints.

This clonotype originated in a human donor who received a COVID-19 vaccine. The V call is TRBV6-5, the J call TRBJ2-2; TRBD1 is a possible D gene (6 bases). This specimen was CD4+ T cells from PBMCs cultured with HCoV-OC43 spike peptides, taken after COVID-19 vaccination. As for subset: HCoV-OC43 spike overlapping peptide pool stimulation. CDR3 DNA sequence: TGTGCCAGCAGACCATACAGGGAAATCGGGGAGCTGTTTTTT. Amino acids: CASRPYREIGELFF.